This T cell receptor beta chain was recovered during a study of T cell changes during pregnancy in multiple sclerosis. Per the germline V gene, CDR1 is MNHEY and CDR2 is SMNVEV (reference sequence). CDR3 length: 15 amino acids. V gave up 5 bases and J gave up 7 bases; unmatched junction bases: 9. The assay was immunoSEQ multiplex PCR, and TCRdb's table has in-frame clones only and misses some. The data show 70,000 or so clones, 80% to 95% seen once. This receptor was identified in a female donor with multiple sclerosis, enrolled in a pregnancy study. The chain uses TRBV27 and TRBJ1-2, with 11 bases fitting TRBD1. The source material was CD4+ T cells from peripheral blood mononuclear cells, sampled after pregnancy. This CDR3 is CASSKTGTGGFGYTF. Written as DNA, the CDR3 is TGTGCCAGCAGTAAAACCGGGACAGGGGGTTTTGGCTACACCTTC.